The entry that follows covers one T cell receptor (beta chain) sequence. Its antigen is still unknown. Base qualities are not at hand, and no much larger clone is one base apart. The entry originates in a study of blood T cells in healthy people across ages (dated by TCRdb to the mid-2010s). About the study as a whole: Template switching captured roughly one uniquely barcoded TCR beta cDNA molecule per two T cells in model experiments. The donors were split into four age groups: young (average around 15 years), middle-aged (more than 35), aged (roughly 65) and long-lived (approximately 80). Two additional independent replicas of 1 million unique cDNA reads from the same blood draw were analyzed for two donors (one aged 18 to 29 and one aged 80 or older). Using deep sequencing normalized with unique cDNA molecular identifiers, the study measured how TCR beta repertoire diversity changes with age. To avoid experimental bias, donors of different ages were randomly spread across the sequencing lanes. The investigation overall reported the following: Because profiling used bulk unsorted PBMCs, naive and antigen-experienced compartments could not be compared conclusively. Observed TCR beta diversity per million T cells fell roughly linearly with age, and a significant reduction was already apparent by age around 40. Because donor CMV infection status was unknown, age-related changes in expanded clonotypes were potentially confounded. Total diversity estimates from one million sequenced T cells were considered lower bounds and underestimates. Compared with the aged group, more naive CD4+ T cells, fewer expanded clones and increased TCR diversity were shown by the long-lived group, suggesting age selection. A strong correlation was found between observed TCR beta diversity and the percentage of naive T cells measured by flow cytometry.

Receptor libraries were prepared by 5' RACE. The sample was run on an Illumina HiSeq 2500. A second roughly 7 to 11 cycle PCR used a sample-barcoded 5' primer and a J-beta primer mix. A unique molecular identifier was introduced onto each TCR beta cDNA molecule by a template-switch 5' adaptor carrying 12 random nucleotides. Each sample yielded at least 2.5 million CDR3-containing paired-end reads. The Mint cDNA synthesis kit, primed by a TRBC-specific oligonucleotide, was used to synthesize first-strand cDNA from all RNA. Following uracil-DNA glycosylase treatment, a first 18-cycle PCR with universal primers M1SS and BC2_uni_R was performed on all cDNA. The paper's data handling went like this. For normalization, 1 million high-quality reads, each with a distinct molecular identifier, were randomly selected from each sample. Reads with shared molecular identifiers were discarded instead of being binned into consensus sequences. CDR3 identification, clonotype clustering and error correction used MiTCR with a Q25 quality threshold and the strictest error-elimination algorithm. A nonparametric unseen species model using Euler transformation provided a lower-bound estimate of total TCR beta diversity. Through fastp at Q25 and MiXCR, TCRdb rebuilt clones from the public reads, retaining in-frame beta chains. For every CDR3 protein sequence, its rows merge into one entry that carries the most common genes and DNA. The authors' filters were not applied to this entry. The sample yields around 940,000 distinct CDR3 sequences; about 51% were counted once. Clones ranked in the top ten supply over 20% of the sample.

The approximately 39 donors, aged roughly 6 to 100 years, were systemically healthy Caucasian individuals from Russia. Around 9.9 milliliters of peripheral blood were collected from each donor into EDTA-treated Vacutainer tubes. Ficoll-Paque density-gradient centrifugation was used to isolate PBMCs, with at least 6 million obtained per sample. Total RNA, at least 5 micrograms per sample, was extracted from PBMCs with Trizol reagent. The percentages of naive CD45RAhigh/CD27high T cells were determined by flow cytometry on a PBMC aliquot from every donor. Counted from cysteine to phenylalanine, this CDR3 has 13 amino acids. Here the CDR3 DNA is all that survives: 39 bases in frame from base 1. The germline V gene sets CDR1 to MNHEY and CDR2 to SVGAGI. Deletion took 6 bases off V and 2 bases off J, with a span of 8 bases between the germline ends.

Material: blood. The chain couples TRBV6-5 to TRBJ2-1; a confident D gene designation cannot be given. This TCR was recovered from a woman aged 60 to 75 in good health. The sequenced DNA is TGTGCCAGCAGAAGACTTGCCTACAATGAGCAGTTCTTC. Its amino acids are CASRRLAYNEQFF.